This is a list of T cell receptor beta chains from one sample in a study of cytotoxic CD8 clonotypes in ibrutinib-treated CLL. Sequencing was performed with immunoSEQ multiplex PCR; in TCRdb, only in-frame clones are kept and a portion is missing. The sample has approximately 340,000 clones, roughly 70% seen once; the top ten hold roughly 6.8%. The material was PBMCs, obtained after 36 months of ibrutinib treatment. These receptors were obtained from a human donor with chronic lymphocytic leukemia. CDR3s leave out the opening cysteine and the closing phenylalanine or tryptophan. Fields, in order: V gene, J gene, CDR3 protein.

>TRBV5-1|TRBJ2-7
ASSLKGVGEQY
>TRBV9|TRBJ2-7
ASSVEPSGVYEQY
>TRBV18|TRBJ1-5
ASSPPHIANQPQH
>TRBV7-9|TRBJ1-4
ASSFWQQNEKLF
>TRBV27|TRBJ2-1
ASISGNEQF
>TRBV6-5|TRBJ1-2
ASRGQGSQGYT
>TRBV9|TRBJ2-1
ASSTQGASSYNEQF
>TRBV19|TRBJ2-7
ASNSGSRYEQY
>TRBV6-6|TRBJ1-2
ASSYQTSGYGYT
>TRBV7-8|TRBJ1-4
ASSLMGTTNEKLF
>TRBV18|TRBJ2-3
ASSPAGVADTQY
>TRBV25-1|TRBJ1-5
ASSAAGGRGNQPQH
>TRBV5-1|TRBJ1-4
ASSLVPFRATNEKLF
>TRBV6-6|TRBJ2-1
ASSYGRSGYNEQF
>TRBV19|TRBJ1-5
ASTYRDSNQPQH
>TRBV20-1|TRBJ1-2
SARGVYGYT
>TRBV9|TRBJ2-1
ASRAGTGIGEQF
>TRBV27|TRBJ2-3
ASSTGQGARTDTQY
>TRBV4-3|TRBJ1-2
ASSRGREGYGYT
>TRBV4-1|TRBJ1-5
ASSQDRGLGNQPQH
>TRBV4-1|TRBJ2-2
ASSQEGQGFAGELF
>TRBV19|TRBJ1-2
ASSISRANYGYT
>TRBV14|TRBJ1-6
ASSRMDAYNSPLH